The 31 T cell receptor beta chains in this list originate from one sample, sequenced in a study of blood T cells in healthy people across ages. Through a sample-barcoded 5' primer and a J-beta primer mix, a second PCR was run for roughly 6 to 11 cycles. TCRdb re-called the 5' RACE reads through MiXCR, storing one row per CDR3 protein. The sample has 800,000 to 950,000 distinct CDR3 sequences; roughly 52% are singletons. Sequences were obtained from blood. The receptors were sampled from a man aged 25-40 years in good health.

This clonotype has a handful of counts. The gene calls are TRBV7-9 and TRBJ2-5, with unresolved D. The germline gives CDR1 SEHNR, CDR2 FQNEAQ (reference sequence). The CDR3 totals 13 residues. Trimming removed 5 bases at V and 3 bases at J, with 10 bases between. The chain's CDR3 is CASSQDGEETQYF. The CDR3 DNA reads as TGTGCCAGCAGCCAGGACGGAGAAGAGACCCAGTACTTC.

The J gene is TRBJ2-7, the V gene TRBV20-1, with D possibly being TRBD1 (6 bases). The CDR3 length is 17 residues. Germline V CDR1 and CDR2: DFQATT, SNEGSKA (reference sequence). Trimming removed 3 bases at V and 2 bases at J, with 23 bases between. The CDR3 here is CSARRRGRIASTYEQYF. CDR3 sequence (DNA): TGCAGTGCTAGGCGCAGGGGCCGTATCGCAAGCACCTACGAGCAGTACTTC.

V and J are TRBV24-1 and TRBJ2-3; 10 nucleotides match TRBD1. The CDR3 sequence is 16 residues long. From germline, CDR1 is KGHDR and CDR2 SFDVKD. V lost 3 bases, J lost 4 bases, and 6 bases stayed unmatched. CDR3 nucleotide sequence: TGTGCCACCAGTGATCCAGGGACAGGGGTCCCAGATACGCAGTATTTT. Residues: CATSDPGTGVPDTQYF.

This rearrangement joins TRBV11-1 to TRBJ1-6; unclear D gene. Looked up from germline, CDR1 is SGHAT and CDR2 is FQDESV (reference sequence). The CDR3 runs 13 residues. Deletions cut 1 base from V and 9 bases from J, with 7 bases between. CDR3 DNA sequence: TGTGCCAGCAGCTTAGTGAGCGGTTCACCCCTCCACTTT. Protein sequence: CASSLVSGSPLHF.

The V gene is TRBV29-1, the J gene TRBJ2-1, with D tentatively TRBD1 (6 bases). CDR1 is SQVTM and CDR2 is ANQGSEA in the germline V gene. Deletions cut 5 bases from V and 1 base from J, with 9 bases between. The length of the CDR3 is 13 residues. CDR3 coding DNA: TGCAGCGTTTCCAGGGGTTCCTACAATGAGCAGTTCTTC. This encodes CSVSRGSYNEQFF.

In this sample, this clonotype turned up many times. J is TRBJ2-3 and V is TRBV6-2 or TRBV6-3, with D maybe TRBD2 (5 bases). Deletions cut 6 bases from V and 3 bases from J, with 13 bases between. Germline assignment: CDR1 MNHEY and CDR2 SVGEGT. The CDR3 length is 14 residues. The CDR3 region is CASSQSRETDTQYF. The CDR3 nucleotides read TGTGCCAGCAGCCAGTCGAGGGAGACAGATACGCAGTATTTT.

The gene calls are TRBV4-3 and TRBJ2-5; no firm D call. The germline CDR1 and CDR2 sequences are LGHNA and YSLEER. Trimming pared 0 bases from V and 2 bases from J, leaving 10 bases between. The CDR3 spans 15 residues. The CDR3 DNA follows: TGCGCCAGCAGCCAAGAGGCGACGACGCAAGAGACCCAGTACTTC. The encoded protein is CASSQEATTQETQYF.

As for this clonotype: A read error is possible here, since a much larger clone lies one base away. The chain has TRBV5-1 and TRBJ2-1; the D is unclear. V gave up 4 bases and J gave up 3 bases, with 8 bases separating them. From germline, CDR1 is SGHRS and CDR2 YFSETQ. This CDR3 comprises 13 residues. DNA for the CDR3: TGCGCCAGCAGCGGCGACCTCTACAATGAGCAGTTCTTC. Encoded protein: CASSGDLYNEQFF. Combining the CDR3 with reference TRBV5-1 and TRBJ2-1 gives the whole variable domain KAGVTQTPRYLIKTRGQQVTLSCSPISGHRSVSWYQQTPGQGLQFLFEYFSETQRNKGNFPGRFSGRQFSNSRSEMNVSTLELGDSALYLCASSGDLYNEQFFGPGTRLTVL.

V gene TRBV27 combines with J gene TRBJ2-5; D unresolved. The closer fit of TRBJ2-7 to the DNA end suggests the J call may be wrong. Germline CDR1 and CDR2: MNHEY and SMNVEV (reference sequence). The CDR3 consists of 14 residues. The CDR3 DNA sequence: TGTGCCAGCAGTTTGCACGGCGGATACTACGAGCAGTACTTC. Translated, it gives CASSLHGGYYEQYF.

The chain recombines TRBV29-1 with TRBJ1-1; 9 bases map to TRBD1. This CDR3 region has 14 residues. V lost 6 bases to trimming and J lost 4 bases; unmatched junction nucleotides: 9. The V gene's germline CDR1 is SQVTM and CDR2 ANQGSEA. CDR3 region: CSVHRGLGVTEAFF. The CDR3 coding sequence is TGCAGCGTCCACAGGGGGCTAGGGGTCACTGAAGCTTTCTTT.

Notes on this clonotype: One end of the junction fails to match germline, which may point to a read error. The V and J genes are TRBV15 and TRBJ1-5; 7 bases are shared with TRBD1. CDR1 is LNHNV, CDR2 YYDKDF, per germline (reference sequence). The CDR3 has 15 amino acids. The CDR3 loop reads CATSRDPGGGQPRHF. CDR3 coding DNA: TGTGCCACCAGCAGAGACCCAGGGGGAGGACAGCCCCGGCATTTT.

The CDR3 DNA reads TGTGCCAGCAGCTATTTCGACGCCCGGGTTCGGGAAGCTTTCTTT. It specifies CASSYFDARVREAFF. The chain joins TRBV11-2 to TRBJ1-1; D is unresolved. This CDR3 has 15 amino acids. V was clipped by 4 bases and J by 8 bases, with 20 bases between them. Germline loops: CDR1 SGHAT, CDR2 FQNNGV.

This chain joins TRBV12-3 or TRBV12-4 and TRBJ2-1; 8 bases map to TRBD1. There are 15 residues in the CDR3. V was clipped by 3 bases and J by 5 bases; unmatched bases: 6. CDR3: CASSFGSGGHNEQFF. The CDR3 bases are TGTGCCAGCAGTTTTGGGTCAGGGGGCCACAATGAGCAGTTCTTC.

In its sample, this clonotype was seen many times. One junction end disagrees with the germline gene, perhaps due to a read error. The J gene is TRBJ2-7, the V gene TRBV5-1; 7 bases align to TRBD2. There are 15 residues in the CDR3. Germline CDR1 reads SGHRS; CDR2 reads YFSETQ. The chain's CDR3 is CASSLEGGSSYEQYF. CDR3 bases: TGTGCCAGCAGCTTAGAAGGCGGGAGCTCCTACGAGCAGTACTTC. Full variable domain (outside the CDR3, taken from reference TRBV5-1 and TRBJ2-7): KAGVTQTPRYLIKTRGQQVTLSCSPISGHRSVSWYQQTPGQGLQFLFEYFSETQRNKGNFPGRFSGRQFSNSRSEMNVSTLELGDSALYLCASSLEGGSSYEQYFGPGTRLTVT.

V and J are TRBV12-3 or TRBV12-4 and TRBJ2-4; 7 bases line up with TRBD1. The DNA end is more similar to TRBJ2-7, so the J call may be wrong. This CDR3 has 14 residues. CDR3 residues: CASSLGQGVAEQYF. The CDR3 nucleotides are TGTGCCAGCAGTTTAGGACAGGGAGTCGCCGAGCAGTACTTC.

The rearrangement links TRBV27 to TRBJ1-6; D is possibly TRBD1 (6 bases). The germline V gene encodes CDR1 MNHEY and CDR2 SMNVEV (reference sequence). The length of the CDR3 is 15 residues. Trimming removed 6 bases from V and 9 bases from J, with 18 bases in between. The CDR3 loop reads CASRLGGHLASPLHF. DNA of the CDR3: TGTGCCAGCAGATTGGGGGGGCACCTTGCTTCACCCCTCCACTTT.

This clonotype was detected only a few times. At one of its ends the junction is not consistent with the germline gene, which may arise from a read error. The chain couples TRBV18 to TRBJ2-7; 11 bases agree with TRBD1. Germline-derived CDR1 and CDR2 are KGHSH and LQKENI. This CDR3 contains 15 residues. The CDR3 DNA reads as TGCGCCAGCAGCCCTGGACAGGGGGCGTCCTACGAGCAGTACTTC. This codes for CASSPGQGASYEQYF. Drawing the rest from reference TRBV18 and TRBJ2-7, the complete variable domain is NAGVMQNPRHLVRRRGQEARLRCSPMKGHSHVYWYRQLPEEGLKFMVYLQKENIIDESGMPKERFSAEFPKEGPSILRIQQVVRGDSAAYFCASSPGQGASYEQYFGPGTRLTVT.

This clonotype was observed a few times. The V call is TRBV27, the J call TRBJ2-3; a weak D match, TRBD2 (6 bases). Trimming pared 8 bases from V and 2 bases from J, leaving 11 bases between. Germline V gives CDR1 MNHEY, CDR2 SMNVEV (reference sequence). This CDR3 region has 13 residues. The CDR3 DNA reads TGTGCCAGCGGTCCGGGGGACACAGATACGCAGTATTTT. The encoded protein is CASGPGDTDTQYF.

As DNA, the CDR3 is TGTGCCAGCAGATACGGACTATTCTACGAGCAGTACTTC. Protein: CASRYGLFYEQYF. The chain employs TRBV12-3 or TRBV12-4 and TRBJ2-7; perhaps TRBD2 as D (6 bases). Trimming removed 6 bases from V and 3 bases from J, with 12 bases in between. This CDR3 spans 13 amino acids.

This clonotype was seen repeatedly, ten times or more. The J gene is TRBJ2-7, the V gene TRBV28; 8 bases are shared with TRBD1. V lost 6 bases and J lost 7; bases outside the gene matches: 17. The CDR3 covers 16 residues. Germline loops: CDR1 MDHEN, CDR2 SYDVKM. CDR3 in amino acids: CASRPTGGPLLREQYF. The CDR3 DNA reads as TGTGCCAGCAGGCCAACAGGGGGTCCCCTATTGAGGGAGCAGTACTTC. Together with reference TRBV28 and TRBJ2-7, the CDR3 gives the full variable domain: DVKVTQSSRYLVKRTGEKVFLECVQDMDHENMFWYRQDPGLGLRLIYFSYDVKMKEKGDIPEGYSVSREKKERFSLILESASTNQTSMYLCASRPTGGPLLREQYFGPGTRLTVT.

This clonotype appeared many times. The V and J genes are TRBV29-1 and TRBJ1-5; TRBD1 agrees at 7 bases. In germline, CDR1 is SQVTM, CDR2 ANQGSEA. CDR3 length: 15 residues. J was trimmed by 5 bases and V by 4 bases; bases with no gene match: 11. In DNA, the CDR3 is TGCAGCGTTGGGGGGGCAGGGGGGGTGGATCAGCCCCAGCATTTT. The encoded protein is CSVGGAGGVDQPQHF.

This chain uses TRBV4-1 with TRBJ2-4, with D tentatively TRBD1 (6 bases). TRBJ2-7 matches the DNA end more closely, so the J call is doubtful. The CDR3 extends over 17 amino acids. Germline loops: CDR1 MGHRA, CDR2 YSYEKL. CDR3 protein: CASSQDTDRTFPYEQYF. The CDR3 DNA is TGCGCCAGCAGCCAGGATACCGACAGGACCTTCCCCTACGAGCAGTACTTC.

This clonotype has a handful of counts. CDR3 amino acids: CASGTGVSSNYGYTF. The CDR3 coding sequence is TGTGCCAGCGGGACAGGTGTTTCTTCTAACTATGGCTACACCTTC. This chain uses TRBV2 with TRBJ1-2, with TRBD1 matching over 8 bases. Trimming at V came to 8 bases and at J to 0 bases, leaving 8 bases not matched to a gene. The CDR3 is made up of 15 amino acids. The V gene's germline CDR1 is SNHLY and CDR2 FYNNEI.

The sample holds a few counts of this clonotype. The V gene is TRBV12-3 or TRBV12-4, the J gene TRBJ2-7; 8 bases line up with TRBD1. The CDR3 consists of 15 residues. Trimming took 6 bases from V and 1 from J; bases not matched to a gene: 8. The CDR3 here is CASRSLGDRSYEQYF. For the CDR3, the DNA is TGTGCCAGCAGGTCTTTGGGGGACAGGTCCTACGAGCAGTACTTC.

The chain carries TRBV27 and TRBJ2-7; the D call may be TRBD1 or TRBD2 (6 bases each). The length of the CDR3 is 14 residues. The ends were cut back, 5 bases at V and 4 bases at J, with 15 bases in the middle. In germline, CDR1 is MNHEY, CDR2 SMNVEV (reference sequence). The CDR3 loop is CASSGGTNPYEQYF. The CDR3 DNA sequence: TGTGCCAGCAGTGGCGGGACAAACCCTTACGAGCAGTACTTC.

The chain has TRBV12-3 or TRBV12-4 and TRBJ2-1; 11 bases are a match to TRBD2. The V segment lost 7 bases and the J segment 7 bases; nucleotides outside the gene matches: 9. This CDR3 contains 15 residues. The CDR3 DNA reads TGTGCCAGCACCCCACTAGCGGGGGTTTTGAATGAGCAGTTCTTC. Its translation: CASTPLAGVLNEQFF.

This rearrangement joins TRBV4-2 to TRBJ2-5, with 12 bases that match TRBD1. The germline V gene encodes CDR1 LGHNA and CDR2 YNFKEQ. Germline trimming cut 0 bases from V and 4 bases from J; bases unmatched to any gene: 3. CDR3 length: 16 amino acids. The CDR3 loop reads CASSQDRGQGAETQYF. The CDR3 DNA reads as TGTGCCAGCAGCCAAGATAGGGGACAGGGGGCAGAGACCCAGTACTTC.

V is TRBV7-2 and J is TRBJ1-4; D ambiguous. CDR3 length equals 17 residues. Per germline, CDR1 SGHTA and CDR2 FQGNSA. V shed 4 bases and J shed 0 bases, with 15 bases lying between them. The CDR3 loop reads CASSYYGVRTTNEKLFF. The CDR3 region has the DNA TGTGCCAGCAGCTACTATGGAGTCAGAACAACTAATGAAAAACTGTTTTTT.

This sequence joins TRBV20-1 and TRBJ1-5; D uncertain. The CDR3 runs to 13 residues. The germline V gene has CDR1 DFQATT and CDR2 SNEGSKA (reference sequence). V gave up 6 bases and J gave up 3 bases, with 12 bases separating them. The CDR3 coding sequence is TGCAGTGCGAGAAGCCAGTTCAATCAGCCCCAGCATTTT. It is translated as CSARSQFNQPQHF.

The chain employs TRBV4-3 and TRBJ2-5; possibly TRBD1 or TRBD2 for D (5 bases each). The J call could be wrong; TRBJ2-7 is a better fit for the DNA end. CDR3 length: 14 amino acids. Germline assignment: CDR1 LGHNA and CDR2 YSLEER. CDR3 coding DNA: TGCGCCAGCAGCCAAGTGAGGGGAGCCTACGAGCAGTACTTC. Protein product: CASSQVRGAYEQYF.

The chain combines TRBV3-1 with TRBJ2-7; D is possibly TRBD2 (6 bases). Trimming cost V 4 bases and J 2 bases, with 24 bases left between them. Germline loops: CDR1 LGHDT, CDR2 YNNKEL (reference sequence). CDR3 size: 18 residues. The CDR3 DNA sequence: TGTGCCAGCAGCCGAACCTTTTCAGCGGGCGGGCAGACCTACGAGCAGTACTTC. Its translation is CASSRTFSAGGQTYEQYF.